Listed below are T cell receptor beta chains from one sample, sequenced in a study of blood T cell repertoires in COVID-19. The method was immunoSEQ multiplex PCR; TCRdb's version includes in-frame clones alone and lacks a portion of them. The sample includes a few hundred thousand clones, around 85% of them seen just once. Material for sequencing was peripheral blood. All receptors derive from a woman in her forties or fifties with acute or convalescent COVID-19. The CDR3 runs from the conserved cysteine through the conserved F or W. The D gene is left open where the match is weak. The size field is filled for only some rows; it gives once, few, many or a size class.

>TRBV7-2|TRBJ2-1|NA|NA
TGTGCCAGCAGCTCCCCCTATGGGGAGTTCCCCAATGAGCAGTTCTTC
CASSSPYGEFPNEQFF
>TRBV6-5|TRBJ2-2|NA|NA
TGTGCCAGCACAGGATACACCGGGGAGCTGTTTTTT
CASTGYTGELFF
>TRBV6-6|TRBJ1-2|NA|NA
TGTGCCAGCAGTTCCCCGGTCGGGGGGGCTGACTATGGCTACACCTTC
CASSSPVGGADYGYTF
>TRBV7-9|TRBJ2-7|TRBD1|NA
TGTGCCAGCAGCCCCCGAACAGGGGGCGAGTACGAGCAGTACTTC
CASSPRTGGEYEQYF
>TRBV4-3|TRBJ1-2|TRBD1|NA
TGCGCCAGCAGCCAAGATGGCCGGACAGGGGATGGCTACACCTTC
CASSQDGRTGDGYTF
>TRBV28|TRBJ2-7|NA|NA
TGTGCCAGCAGTTTAAACAGGGCACCCTACGAGCAGTACTTC
CASSLNRAPYEQYF
>TRBV30|TRBJ1-4|NA|NA
TGTGCCTACCAAGGGGGTGCAACTAATGAAAAACTGTTTTTT
CAYQGGATNEKLFF
>TRBV7-3|TRBJ2-5|NA|NA
TGTGCCAGCAGCTTAGGGGGGTTCCAAGAGACCCAGTACTTC
CASSLGGFQETQYF
>TRBV28|TRBJ2-3|TRBD2|NA
TGTGCCAGCAGTTCGGCTAGCGGGAGTGCAGATACGCAGTATTTT
CASSSASGSADTQYF
>TRBV4-3|TRBJ1-2|NA|few
TGCGCCAGCAGCCACGACATGAACTATGGCTACACCTTC
CASSHDMNYGYTF
>TRBV29-1|TRBJ2-5|TRBD1|NA
TGCAGCGTTGAGATGCGACAGGGGCAAGAGACCCAGTACTTC
CSVEMRQGQETQYF
>TRBV5-1|TRBJ1-3|TRBD1|NA
TGCGCCAGCAGCTACGGCTTGACAGGGGTGATCGGGAACACCATATATTTT
CASSYGLTGVIGNTIYF
>TRBV5-1|TRBJ1-2|TRBD1|NA
TGCGCCAGCAGCTCCGGACAGGATGACTATGGCTACACCTTC
CASSSGQDDYGYTF
>TRBV12-3/TRBV12-4|TRBJ1-2|NA|NA
TGTGCCAGCAGCCTGAGTCTAAACTATGGCTACACCTTC
CASSLSLNYGYTF
>TRBV18|TRBJ2-1|TRBD1|once
TGTGCCAGCTCACCACCGACAGGGAAAGGCTACAATGAGCAGTTCTTC
CASSPPTGKGYNEQFF
>TRBV20-1|TRBJ1-2|NA|once
TGCAGTGCTAGACATAACTATGGCTACACCTTC
CSARHNYGYTF
>TRBV28|TRBJ1-2|TRBD1|NA
TGTGTCAGCACCCTGACAGGGGGCGGCTACACCTTC
CVSTLTGGGYTF
>TRBV30|TRBJ2-3|NA|NA
TGTGCCTGGAGTGGGACTTACCGAGATACGCAGTATTTT
CAWSGTYRDTQYF
>TRBV11-3|TRBJ2-5|NA|NA
TGTGCCAGCAGCCAGGGTGGGGTGGTAGAGACCCAGTACTTC
CASSQGGVVETQYF